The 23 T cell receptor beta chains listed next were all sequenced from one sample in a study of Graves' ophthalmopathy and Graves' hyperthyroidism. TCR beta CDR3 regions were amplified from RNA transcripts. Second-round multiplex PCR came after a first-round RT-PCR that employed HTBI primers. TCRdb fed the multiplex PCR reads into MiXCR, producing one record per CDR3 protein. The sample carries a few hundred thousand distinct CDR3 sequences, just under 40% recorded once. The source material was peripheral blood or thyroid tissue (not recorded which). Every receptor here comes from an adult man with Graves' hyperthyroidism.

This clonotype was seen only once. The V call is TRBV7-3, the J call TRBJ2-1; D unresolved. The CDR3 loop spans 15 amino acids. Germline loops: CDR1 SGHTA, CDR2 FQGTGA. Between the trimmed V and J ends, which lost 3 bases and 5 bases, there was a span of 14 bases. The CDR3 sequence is CASSLRTTSDNEQFF. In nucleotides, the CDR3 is TGTGCCAGCAGCTTGAGGACGACATCAGACAATGAGCAGTTCTTC.

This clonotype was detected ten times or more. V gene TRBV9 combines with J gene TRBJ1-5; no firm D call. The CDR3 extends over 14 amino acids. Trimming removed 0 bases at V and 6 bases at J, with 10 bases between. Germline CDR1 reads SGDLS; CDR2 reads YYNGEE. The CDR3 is CASSVAATGQPQHF. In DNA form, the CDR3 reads TGTGCCAGCAGCGTAGCGGCGACTGGTCAGCCCCAGCATTTT.

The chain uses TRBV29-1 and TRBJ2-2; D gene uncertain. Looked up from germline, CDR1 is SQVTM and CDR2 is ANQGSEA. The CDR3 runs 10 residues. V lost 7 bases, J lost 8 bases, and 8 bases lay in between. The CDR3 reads CSALGGELFF. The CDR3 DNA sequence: TGCAGCGCCCTAGGGGGGGAGCTGTTTTTT.

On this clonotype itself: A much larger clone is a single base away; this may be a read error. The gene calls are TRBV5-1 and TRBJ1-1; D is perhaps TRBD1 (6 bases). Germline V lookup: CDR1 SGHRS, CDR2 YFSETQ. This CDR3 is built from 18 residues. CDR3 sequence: CASGLMELGASGNTEAFF. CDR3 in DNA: TGCGCCAGCGGCTTGATGGAGCTGGGGGCGTCGGGGAACACTGAAGCTTTCTTT.

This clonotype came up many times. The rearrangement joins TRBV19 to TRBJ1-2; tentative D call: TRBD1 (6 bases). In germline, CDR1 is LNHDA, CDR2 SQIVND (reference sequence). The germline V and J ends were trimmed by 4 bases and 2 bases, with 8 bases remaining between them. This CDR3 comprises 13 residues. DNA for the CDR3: TGTGCCAGTAGTACCACAGGGAACTATGGCTACACCTTC. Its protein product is CASSTTGNYGYTF.

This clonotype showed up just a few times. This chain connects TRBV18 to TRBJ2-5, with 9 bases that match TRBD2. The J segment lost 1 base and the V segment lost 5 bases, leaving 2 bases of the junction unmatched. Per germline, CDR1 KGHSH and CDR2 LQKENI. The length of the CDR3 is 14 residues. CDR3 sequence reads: CASSKTSGQETQYF. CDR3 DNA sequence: TGTGCCAGCTCAAAGACTAGCGGCCAAGAGACCCAGTACTTC.

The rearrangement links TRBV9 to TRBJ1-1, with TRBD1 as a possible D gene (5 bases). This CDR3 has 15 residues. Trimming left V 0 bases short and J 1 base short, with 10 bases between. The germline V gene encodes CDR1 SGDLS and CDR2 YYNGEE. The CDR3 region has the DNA TGTGCCAGCAGCGTAGCCCAGACAGCGAACACTGAAGCTTTCTTT. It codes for CASSVAQTANTEAFF.

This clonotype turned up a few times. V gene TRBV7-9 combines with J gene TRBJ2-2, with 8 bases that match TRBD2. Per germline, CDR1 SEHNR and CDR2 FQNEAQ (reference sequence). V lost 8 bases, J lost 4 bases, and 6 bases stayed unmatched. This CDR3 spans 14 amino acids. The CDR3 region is CASRPSGSTGELFF. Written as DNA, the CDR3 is TGTGCCAGCCGCCCGAGCGGGAGCACCGGGGAGCTGTTTTTT.

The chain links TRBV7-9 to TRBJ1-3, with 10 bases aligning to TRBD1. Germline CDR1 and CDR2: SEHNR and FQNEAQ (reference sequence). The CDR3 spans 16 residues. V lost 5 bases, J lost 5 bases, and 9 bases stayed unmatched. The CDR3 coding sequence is TGTGCCAGCAGCGCCACCGGGACAGGGGTCAGAAACACCATATATTTT. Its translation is CASSATGTGVRNTIYF. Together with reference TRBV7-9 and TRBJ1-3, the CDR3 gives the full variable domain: DTGVSQNPRHKITKRGQNVTFRCDPISEHNRLYWYRQTLGQGPEFLTYFQNEAQLEKSRLLSDRFSAERPKGSFSTLEIQRTEQGDSAMYLCASSATGTGVRNTIYFGEGSWLTVV.

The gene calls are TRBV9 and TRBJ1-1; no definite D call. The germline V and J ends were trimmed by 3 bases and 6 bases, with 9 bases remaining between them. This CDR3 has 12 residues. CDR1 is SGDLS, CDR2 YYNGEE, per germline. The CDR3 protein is CASSGGTPEAFF. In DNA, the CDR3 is TGTGCCAGCAGCGGGGGAACCCCTGAAGCTTTCTTT.

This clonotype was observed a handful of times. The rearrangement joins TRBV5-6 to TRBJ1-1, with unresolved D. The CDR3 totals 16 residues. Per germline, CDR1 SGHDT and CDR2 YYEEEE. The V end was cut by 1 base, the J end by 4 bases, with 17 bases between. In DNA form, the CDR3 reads TGTGCCAGCAGCTTGTTATTGCTCGAACCAATCACTGAAGCTTTCTTT. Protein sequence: CASSLLLLEPITEAFF.

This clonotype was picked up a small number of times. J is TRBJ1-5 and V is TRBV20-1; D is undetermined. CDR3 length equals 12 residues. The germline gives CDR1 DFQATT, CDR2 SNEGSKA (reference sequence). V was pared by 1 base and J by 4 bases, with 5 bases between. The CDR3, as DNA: TGCAGTGCTAGAGGGGCGAATCAGCCCCAGCATTTT. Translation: CSARGANQPQHF.

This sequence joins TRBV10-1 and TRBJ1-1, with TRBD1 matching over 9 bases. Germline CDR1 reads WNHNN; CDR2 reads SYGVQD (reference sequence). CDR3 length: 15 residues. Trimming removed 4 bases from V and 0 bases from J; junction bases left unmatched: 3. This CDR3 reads CASSGTGAMNTEAFF. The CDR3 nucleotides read TGCGCCAGCAGTGGGACAGGGGCGATGAACACTGAAGCTTTCTTT.

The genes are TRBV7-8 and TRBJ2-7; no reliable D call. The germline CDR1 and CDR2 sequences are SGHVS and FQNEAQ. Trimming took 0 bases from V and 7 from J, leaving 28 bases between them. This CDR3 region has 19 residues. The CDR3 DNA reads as TGTGCCAGCAGCTTAGCAGCCCCCGACATCTGGAGCTCCTACAATGAGCAGTACTTC. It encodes CASSLAAPDIWSSYNEQYF.

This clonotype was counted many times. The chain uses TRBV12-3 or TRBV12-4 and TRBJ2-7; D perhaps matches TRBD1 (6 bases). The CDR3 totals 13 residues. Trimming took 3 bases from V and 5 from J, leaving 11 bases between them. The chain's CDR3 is CASSFTGYHEQYF. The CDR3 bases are TGTGCCAGCAGTTTTACAGGGTACCACGAGCAGTACTTC.

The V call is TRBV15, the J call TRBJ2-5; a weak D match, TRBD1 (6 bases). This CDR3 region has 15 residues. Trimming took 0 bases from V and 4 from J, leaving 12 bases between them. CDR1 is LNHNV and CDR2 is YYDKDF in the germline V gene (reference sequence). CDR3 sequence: CATSRDPGAGETQYF. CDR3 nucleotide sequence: TGTGCCACCAGCAGAGATCCAGGGGCGGGAGAGACCCAGTACTTC.

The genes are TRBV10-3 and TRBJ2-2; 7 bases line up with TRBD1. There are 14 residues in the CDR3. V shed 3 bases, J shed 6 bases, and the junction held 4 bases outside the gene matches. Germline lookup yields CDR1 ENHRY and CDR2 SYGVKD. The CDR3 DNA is TGTGCCATCAGTGAAGGGACAGCCCCCGGGGAGCTGTTTTTT. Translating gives CAISEGTAPGELFF.

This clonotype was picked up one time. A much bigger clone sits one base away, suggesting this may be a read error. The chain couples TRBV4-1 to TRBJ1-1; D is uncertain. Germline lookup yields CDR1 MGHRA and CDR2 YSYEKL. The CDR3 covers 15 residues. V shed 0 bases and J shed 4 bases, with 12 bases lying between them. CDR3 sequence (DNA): TGCGCCAGCAGCCAAGATGTAGGGTGGAGCACTGAAGCTTTCTTT. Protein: CASSQDVGWSTEAFF.

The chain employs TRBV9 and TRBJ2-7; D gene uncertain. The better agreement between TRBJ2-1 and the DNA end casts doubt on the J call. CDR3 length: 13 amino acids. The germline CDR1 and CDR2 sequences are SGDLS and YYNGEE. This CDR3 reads CASSDPIRAEQFF. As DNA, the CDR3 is TGTGCCAGCAGCGATCCCATTAGAGCCGAGCAGTTCTTC.

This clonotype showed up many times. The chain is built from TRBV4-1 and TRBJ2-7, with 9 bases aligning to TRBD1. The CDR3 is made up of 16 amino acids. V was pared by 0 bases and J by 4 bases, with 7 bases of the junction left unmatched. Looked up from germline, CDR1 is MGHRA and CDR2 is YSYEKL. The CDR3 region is CASSQDERDRDYEQYF. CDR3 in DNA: TGCGCCAGCAGCCAAGACGAAAGGGACAGGGATTACGAGCAGTACTTC.

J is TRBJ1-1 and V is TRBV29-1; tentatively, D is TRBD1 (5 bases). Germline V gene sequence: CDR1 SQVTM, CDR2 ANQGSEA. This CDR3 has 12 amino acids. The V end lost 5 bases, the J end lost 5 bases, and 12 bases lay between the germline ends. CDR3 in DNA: TGCAGCGTTCGCGGCGGGGGTACTGAAGCTTTCTTT. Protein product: CSVRGGGTEAFF. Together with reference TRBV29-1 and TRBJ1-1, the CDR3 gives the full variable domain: SAVISQKPSRDICQRGTSLTIQCQVDSQVTMMFWYRQQPGQSLTLIATANQGSEATYESGFVIDKFPISRPNLTFSTLTVSNMSPEDSSIYLCSVRGGGTEAFFGQGTRLTVV.

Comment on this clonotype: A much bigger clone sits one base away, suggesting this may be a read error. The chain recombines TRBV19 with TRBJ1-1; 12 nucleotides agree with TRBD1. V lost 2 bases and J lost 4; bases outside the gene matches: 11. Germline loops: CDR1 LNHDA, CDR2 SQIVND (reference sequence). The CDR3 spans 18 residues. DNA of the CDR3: TGTGCCAGTAGTATATGCCGGGACAGGGGGCAGAGAGGCACTGAAGCTTTCTTT. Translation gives CASSICRDRGQRGTEAFF. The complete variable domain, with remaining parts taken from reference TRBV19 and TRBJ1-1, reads DGGITQSPKYLFRKEGQNVTLSCEQNLNHDAMYWYRQDPGQGLRLIYYSQIVNDFQKGDIAEGYSVSREKKESFPLTVTSAQKNPTAFYLCASSICRDRGQRGTEAFFGQGTRLTVV.

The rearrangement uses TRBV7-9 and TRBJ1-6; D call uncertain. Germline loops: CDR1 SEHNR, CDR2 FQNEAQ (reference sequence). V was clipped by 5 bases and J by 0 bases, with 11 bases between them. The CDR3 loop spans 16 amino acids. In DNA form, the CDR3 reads TGTGCCAGCAGCCAAGAAGGGAGCTCCTATAATTCACCCCTCCACTTT. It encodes CASSQEGSSYNSPLHF.